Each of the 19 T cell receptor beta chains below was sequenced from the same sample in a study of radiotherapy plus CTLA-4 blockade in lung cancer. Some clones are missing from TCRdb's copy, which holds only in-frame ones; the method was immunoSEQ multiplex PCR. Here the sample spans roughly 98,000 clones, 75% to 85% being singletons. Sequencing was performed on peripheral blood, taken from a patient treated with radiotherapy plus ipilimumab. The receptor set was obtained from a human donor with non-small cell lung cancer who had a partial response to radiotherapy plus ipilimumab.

This CDR3 reads CASFLFRGEQYF. The CDR3 nucleotides are TGTGCCAGCTTCCTTTTTAGGGGCGAGCAGTACTTC. The genes are TRBV28 and TRBJ2-7; D may be TRBD1 (5 bases). This CDR3 has 12 residues. The V end was cut by 8 bases, the J end by 6 bases, with 14 bases between. Germline V gives CDR1 MDHEN, CDR2 SYDVKM. Using reference TRBV28 and TRBJ2-7 for the parts outside the CDR3, the full variable domain is DVKVTQSSRYLVKRTGEKVFLECVQDMDHENMFWYRQDPGLGLRLIYFSYDVKMKEKGDIPEGYSVSREKKERFSLILESASTNQTSMYLCASFLFRGEQYFGPGTRLTVT.

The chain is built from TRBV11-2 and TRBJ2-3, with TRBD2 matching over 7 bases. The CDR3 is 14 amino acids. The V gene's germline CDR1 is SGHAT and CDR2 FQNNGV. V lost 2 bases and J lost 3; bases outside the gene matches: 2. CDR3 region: CASSLPGRTDTQYF. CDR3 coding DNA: TGTGCCAGCAGCTTACCCGGGAGGACAGATACGCAGTATTTT.

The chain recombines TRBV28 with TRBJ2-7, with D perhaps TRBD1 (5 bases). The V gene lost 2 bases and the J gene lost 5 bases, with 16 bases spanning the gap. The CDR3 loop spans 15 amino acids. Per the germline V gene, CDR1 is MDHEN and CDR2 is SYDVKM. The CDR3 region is CASSLLGAPGDEQYF. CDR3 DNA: TGTGCCAGCAGTTTACTAGGGGCCCCAGGTGACGAGCAGTACTTC.

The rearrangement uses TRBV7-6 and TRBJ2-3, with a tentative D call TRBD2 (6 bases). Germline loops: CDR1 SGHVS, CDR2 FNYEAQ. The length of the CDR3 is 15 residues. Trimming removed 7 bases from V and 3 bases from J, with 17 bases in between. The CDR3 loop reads CASTSEGRSTDTQYF. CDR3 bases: TGTGCCAGCACCTCCGAGGGGAGGAGTACAGATACGCAGTATTTT.

The CDR3 sequence is CASSPRTGGGSPLHF. The DNA of the CDR3 is TGTGCCAGCAGCCCCCGGACAGGGGGCGGATCACCCCTCCACTTT. This chain uses TRBV9 with TRBJ1-6; TRBD1 matches 11 bases. The germline gives CDR1 SGDLS, CDR2 YYNGEE. The CDR3 consists of 15 residues. The trim removed 4 bases at V and 10 bases at J, leaving 7 bases unmatched.

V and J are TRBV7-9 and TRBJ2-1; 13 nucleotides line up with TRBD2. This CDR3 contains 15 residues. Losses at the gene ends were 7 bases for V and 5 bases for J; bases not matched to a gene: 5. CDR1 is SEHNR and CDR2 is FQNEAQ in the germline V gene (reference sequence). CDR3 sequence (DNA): TGTGCCAGCAACTCGGGACTAGCGGGAAACAATGAGCAGTTCTTC. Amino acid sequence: CASNSGLAGNNEQFF. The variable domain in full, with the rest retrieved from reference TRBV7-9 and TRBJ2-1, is DTGVSQNPRHKITKRGQNVTFRCDPISEHNRLYWYRQTLGQGPEFLTYFQNEAQLEKSRLLSDRFSAERPKGSFSTLEIQRTEQGDSAMYLCASNSGLAGNNEQFFGPGTRLTVL.

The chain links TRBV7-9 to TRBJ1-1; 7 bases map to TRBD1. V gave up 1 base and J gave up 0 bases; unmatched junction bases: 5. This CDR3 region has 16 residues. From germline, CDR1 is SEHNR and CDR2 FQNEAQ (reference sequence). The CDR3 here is CASSLEAGGMNTEAFF. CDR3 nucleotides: TGTGCCAGCAGCTTAGAGGCAGGGGGGATGAACACTGAAGCTTTCTTT.

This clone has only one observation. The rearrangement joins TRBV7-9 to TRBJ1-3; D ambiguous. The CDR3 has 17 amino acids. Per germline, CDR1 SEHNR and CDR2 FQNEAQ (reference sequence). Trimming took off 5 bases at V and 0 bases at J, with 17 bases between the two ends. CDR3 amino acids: CASSTRSGLVSGNTIYF. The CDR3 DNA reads TGTGCCAGCAGCACAAGGTCGGGTCTTGTCTCTGGAAACACCATATATTTT.

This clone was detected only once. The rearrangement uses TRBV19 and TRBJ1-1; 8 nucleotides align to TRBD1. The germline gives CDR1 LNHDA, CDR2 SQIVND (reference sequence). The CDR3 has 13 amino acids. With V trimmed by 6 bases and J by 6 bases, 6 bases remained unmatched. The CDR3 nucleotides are TGTGCCAGTAGGGACAGGGCTTTCCCTGAAGCTTTCTTT. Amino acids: CASRDRAFPEAFF.

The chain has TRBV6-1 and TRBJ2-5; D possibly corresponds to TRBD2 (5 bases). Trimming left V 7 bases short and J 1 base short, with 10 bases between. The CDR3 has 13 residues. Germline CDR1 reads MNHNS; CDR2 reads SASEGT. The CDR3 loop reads CASNPGIQETQYF. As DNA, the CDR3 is TGTGCCAGCAACCCCGGGATCCAAGAGACCCAGTACTTC.

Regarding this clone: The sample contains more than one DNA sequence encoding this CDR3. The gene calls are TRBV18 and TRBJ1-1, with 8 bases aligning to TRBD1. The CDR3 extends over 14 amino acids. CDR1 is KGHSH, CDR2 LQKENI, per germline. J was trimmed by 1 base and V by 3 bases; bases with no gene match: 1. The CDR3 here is CASSPGTGNTEAFF. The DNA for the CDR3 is TGTGCCAGCTCACCCGGGACAGGGAACACTGAAGCTTTCTTT. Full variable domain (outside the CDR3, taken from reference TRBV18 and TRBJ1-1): NAGVMQNPRHLVRRRGQEARLRCSPMKGHSHVYWYRQLPEEGLKFMVYLQKENIIDESGMPKERFSAEFPKEGPSILRIQQVVRGDSAAYFCASSPGTGNTEAFFGQGTRLTVV.

The CDR3 reads CASSASPQPQHF. DNA of the CDR3: TGTGCCAGCAGTGCGAGTCCCCAGCCCCAGCATTTT. The chain couples TRBV28 to TRBJ1-5; D not resolved. CDR3 size: 12 residues. V was clipped by 5 bases and J by 7 bases, with 9 bases between them. Germline V gene sequence: CDR1 MDHEN, CDR2 SYDVKM. The full variable domain, rest sourced from reference TRBV28 and TRBJ1-5, is DVKVTQSSRYLVKRTGEKVFLECVQDMDHENMFWYRQDPGLGLRLIYFSYDVKMKEKGDIPEGYSVSREKKERFSLILESASTNQTSMYLCASSASPQPQHFGDGTRLSIL.

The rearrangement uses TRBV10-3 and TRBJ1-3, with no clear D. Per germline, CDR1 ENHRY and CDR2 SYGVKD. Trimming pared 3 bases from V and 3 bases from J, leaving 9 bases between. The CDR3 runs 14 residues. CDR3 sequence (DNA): TGTGCCATCAGTGACATGGGAGGTGGAAACACCATATATTTT. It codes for CAISDMGGGNTIYF.

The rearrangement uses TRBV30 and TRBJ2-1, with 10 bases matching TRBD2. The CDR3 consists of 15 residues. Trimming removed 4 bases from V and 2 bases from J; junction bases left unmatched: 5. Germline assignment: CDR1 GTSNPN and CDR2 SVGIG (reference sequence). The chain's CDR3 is CAWIGTSVPYNEQFF. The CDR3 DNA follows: TGTGCCTGGATTGGGACTAGCGTTCCCTACAATGAGCAGTTCTTC.

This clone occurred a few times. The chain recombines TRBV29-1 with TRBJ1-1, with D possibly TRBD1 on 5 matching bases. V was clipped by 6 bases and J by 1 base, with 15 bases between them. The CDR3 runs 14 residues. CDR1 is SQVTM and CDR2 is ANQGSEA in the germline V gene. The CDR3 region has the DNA TGCAGCGTCGTAGGGAGGGGCAGGAACACTGAAGCTTTCTTT. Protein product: CSVVGRGRNTEAFF.

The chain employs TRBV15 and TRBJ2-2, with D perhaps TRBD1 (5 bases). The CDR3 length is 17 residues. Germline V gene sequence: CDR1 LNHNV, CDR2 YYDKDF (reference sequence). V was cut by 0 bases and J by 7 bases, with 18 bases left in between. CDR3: CATSRDVGRVRIGELFF. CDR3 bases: TGTGCCACCAGCAGAGATGTCGGCAGGGTCAGGATCGGGGAGCTGTTTTTT.

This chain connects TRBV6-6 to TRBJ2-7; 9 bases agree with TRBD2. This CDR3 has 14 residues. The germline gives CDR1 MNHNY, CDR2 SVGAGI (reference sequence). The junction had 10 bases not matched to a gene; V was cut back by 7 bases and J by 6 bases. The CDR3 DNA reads TGTGCCAGCAACGTAGCGGGAGCAGGGTCCGAGCAGTACTTC. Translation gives CASNVAGAGSEQYF.

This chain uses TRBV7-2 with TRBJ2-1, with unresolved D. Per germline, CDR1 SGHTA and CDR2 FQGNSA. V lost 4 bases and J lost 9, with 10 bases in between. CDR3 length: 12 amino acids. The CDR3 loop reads CASSSRVGEQFF. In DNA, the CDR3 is TGTGCCAGCAGCTCCCGCGTTGGTGAGCAGTTCTTC.

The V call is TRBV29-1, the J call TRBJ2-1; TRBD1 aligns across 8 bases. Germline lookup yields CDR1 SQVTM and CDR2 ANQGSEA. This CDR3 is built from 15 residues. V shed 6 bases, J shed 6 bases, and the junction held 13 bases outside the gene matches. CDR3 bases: TGCAGCGTCGCCCCCCCCGGGACAGGCGGCAATGAGCAGTTCTTC. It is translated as CSVAPPGTGGNEQFF.